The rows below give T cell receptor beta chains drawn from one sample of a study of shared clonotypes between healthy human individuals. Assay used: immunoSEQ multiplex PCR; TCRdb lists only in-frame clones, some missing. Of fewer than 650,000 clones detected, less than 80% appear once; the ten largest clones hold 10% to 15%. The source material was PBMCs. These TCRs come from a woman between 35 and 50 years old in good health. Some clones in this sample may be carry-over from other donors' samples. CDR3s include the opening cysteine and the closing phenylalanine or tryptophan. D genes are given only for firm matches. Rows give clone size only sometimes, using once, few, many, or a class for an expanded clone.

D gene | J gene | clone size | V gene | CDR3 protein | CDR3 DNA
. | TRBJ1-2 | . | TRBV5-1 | CASSLVGRDGYTF | TGCGCCAGCAGCTTGGTAGGCAGGGATGGCTACACCTTC
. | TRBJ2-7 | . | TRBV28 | CASSFRVGGEQYF | TGTGCCAGCAGTTTCAGGGTGGGAGGCGAGCAGTACTTC
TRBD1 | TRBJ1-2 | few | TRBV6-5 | CASSTRDRGLGGYTF | TGTGCCAGCAGTACCCGGGACAGGGGGCTTGGTGGCTACACCTTC
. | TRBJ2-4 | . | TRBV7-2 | CASSVAEGQGGIQYF | TGTGCCAGCAGCGTAGCGGAGGGGCAGGGCGGCATTCAGTACTTC
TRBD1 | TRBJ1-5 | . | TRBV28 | CASSLRGLGNQPQHF | TGTGCCAGCAGTTTGAGGGGGCTGGGAAATCAGCCCCAGCATTTT
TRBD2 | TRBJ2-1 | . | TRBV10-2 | CASSHGLADLNEQFF | TGCGCCAGCAGTCACGGACTAGCGGACCTCAATGAGCAGTTCTTC
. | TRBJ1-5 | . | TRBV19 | CASSIRPDRPQHF | TGTGCCAGTAGTATCAGGCCTGATCGGCCCCAGCATTTT
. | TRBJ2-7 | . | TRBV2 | CASSPLTGHNYEQYF | TGTGCCAGCAGCCCTTTGACGGGACACAATTACGAGCAGTACTTC
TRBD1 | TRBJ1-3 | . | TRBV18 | CASSPPGTGIRNTIYF | TGTGCCAGCTCACCACCTGGGACAGGGATTCGAAACACCATATATTTT
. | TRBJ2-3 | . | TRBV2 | CASMGWNTDTQYF | TGTGCCAGCATGGGCTGGAACACAGATACGCAGTATTTT
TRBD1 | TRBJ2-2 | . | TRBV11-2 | CASSLGGQGNSYPGELFF | TGTGCCAGCAGCTTAGGCGGACAGGGAAATTCTTATCCCGGGGAGCTGTTTTTT
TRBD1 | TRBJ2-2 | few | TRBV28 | CASSSPGQGTGELFF | TGTGCCAGCAGTTCACCGGGACAGGGAACCGGGGAGCTGTTTTTT
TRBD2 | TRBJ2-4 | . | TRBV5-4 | CASSLAGEGDIQYF | TGTGCCAGCAGCTTAGCGGGGGAAGGAGACATTCAGTACTTC
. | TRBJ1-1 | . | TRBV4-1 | CASSQVDGRGNTEAFF | TGCGCCAGCAGCCAAGTTGATGGGAGGGGGAACACTGAAGCTTTCTTT
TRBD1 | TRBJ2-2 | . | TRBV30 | CAWSAGQGAGTGELFF | TGTGCCTGGAGTGCTGGACAGGGGGCGGGCACCGGGGAGCTGTTTTTT
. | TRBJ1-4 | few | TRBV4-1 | CASSQVTTNGKLFF | TGCGCCAGCAGCCAAGTTACAACTAATGGAAAACTGTTTTTT
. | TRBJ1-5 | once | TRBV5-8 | CASSLAGGNQPQHF | TGTGCCAGCAGCTTGGCCGGGGGCAATCAGCCCCAGCATTTT
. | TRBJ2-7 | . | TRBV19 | CASSQTPGTTYEQYF | TGTGCCAGTAGTCAAACCCCCGGGACCACCTACGAGCAGTACTTC
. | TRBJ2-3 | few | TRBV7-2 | CASSLAIGTDTQYF | TGTGCCAGCAGCTTAGCCATCGGAACAGATACGCAGTATTTT
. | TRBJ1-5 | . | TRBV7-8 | CASSLGGAYNQPQHF | TGTGCCAGCAGCTTAGGGGGAGCGTACAATCAGCCCCAGCATTTT
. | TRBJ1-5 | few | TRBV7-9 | CASSLDNQPQHF | TGTGCCAGCAGCCTCGATAATCAGCCCCAGCATTTT
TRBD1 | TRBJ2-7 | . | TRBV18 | CASSPGQGSYEQYF | TGTGCCAGCTCACCGGGACAGGGCTCCTACGAGCAGTACTTC
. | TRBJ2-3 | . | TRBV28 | CASSHTQVRGTDTQYF | TGTGCCAGCAGTCACACTCAGGTCCGGGGCACAGATACGCAGTATTTT
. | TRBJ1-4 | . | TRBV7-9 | CASGSGSTHEKLFF | TGTGCCAGCGGCTCGGGATCGACGCATGAAAAACTGTTTTTT
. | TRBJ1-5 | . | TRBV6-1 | CASSDAGLSNQPQHF | TGTGCCAGCAGTGACGCGGGACTTAGCAATCAGCCCCAGCATTTT
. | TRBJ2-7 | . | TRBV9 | CASSGQAGPGLNEQYF | TGTGCCAGCAGCGGGCAAGCGGGCCCTGGACTTAACGAGCAGTACTTC
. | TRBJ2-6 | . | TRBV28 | CASSPLEAGANVLTF | TGTGCCAGCAGCCCCCTTGAGGCTGGGGCCAACGTCCTGACTTTC
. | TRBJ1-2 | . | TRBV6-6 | CASSADSYGYTF | TGTGCCAGCAGTGCGGACAGCTATGGCTACACCTTC